This T cell receptor beta chain was sequenced in a study of CD8 T cells in ankylosing spondylitis. Study-level results: Certain motif variants had earlier been reported in reactive arthritis synovial fluid and blood.

In the case of this clonotype: Its antigen is as yet unknown.

TCRdb redid the calling of the 5' RACE reads with MiXCR, one entry per CDR3 protein. The repertoire holds about 130,000 distinct CDR3 sequences, with roughly 13% as singletons. Sequences were obtained from blood, either unsorted or a sorted T cell fraction (not recorded which). This sequence originates from a female donor with ankylosing spondylitis or in good health (not recorded which).

The CDR3, as DNA: TGCAGTGCTAGGGGAGCCAGCGGGCGGGTAGAGACCCAGTACTTC. Its translation: CSARGASGRVETQYF. The chain couples TRBV20-1 to TRBJ2-5; D perhaps matches TRBD2 (6 bases). The length of the CDR3 is 15 residues. Per the germline V gene, CDR1 is DFQATT and CDR2 is SNEGSKA (reference sequence). V dropped 3 bases and J dropped 4 bases, with 18 bases sitting between them.